Listed below are T cell receptor beta chains from one sample, sequenced in a study of shared clonotypes between healthy human individuals. Assay: immunoSEQ multiplex PCR; the TCRdb copy retains only in-frame clones and omits some. The repertoire holds 1,400,000 or so clones, with 98% as singletons. The sample taken for sequencing was naive CD4+ T cells sorted from blood. The receptors here all came from a man younger than 45 in good health. The CDR3 runs from the conserved cysteine through the conserved F or W. A D gene is named only where the DNA matches it firmly. Size values are once, few and many counts, or a class for expanded clones, and some rows have none.

>TRBV7-2|TRBD2|TRBJ2-1|NA
TGTGCCAGCAGCTCCCGGAGGGCGGGAGTCAGCTCCTACAATGAGCAGTTCTTC
CASSSRRAGVSSYNEQFF
>TRBV18|TRBD2|TRBJ2-2|NA
TGTGCCAGCTCACGTTACGGGACTAGCGACACGAGGACCGGGGAGCTGTTTTTT
CASSRYGTSDTRTGELFF
>TRBV28|NA|TRBJ1-2|NA
TGTGCCAGCAGTGACCTCCCACAGGGCCTCTATGGCTACACCTTC
CASSDLPQGLYGYTF
>TRBV28|TRBD2|TRBJ2-7|NA
TGTGCCAGCAGGCATGAGCCGGGGACTAGCATCAGCTCCTACGAGCAGTACTTC
CASRHEPGTSISSYEQYF
>TRBV5-1|NA|TRBJ1-5|NA
TGCGCCAGCAGCTTGGAAACGGGCCAGCCCCAGCATTTT
CASSLETGQPQHF
>TRBV5-1|NA|TRBJ2-7|NA
TGCGCCAGCAGCCAAGATGGACAGCTGTACTTC
CASSQDGQLYF
>TRBV4-1|TRBD1|TRBJ2-1|NA
TGCGCCAGCAGCCAAGATCCAAACAGGGGGCGGAATGAGCAGTTCTTC
CASSQDPNRGRNEQFF
>TRBV5-1|NA|TRBJ1-1|NA
TGCGCCAGCAGCTTGGACGGAATTCACCTGGACACTGAAGCTTTCTTT
CASSLDGIHLDTEAFF
>TRBV19|NA|TRBJ1-5|once
TGTGCCAGTATTGGCAGGGGTCTAGGCAATCAGCCCCAGCATTTT
CASIGRGLGNQPQHF
>TRBV11-2|NA|TRBJ1-2|NA
TGTGCCAGCAGCTTAGATACGGGGAGGGACTATGGCTACACCTTC
CASSLDTGRDYGYTF
>TRBV19|NA|TRBJ2-3|NA
TGTGCCAGTAGTATAGTTGCAGGGGATACATATACGCAGTATTTT
CASSIVAGDTYTQYF
>TRBV7-8|NA|TRBJ1-1|once
TGTGCCAGCAGCTTGAGGCCGACCCGAACGACTGAAGCTTTCTTT
CASSLRPTRTTEAFF
>TRBV6-1|TRBD1|TRBJ1-1|once
TGTGCCAGCAGTCTTATCAGGGGGGTCACTGAAGCTTTCTTT
CASSLIRGVTEAFF
>TRBV28|NA|TRBJ1-5|NA
TGTGCCAGCAGTTCCCCTCCCGGGGTGGTGAGCAATCAGCCCCAGCATTTT
CASSSPPGVVSNQPQHF
>TRBV9|TRBD1|TRBJ2-7|NA
TGTGCCAGCAGCGTAGCGCCTCCCGGGACAGGGGACTTCGAGCAGTACTTC
CASSVAPPGTGDFEQYF
>TRBV5-6|TRBD1|TRBJ1-1|NA
TGTGCCAGCAGCACGGACAGGGGGCGAGATCTCACTGAAGCTTTCTTT
CASSTDRGRDLTEAFF
>TRBV5-4|TRBD2|TRBJ2-7|NA
TGTGCCAGCAGCATAAGCGGGGGATGGACCTACGAGCAGTACTTC
CASSISGGWTYEQYF
>TRBV2|NA|TRBJ1-1|NA
TGTGCCAGCAACGAGATGGTCGGAGGAGCTTTCTTT
CASNEMVGGAFF
>TRBV5-1|TRBD2|TRBJ2-1|NA
TGCGCCAGCAGCTCGGTAGCGGGAACCTCCTACAATGAGCAGTTCTTC
CASSSVAGTSYNEQFF
>TRBV6-5|TRBD1|TRBJ2-5|NA
TGTGCCAGCAGCCCCGGACAGGGAGGAGAGACCCAGTACTTC
CASSPGQGGETQYF
>TRBV25-1|NA|TRBJ2-7|NA
TGTGCCAGCAGTGTGCAGGTGGGCGAGCAGTACTTC
CASSVQVGEQYF
>TRBV28|NA|TRBJ1-2|NA
TGTGCCAGCAGTCTGTCTCGGGCCTATGGCTACACCTTC
CASSLSRAYGYTF
>TRBV6-1|NA|TRBJ2-6|NA
TGTGCCAGCAGTGCAATCCCTAACCAACTCTCTGGGGCCAACGTCCTGACTTTC
CASSAIPNQLSGANVLTF
>TRBV6-1|TRBD1|TRBJ2-1|NA
TGTGCCAGCAGTGTAGACAGGGGGCCTAGCAATGAGCAGTTCTTC
CASSVDRGPSNEQFF
>TRBV9|NA|TRBJ1-4|NA
TGTGCCAGCAGCCCCTCCGTGGATAATGAAAAACTGTTTTTT
CASSPSVDNEKLFF
>TRBV30|TRBD2|TRBJ2-7|NA
TGTGCCTGGAGTGTTTGGAAAGGGACTATCGAGCAGTACTTC
CAWSVWKGTIEQYF
>TRBV7-6|NA|TRBJ2-3|NA
TGTGCCAGCAGCTTAGGAGGGATAAGCACAGATACGCAGTATTTT
CASSLGGISTDTQYF
>TRBV5-8|TRBD1|TRBJ1-3|NA
TGTGCCAGCAGCACCCGGGACAGGGTATTCAACACCATATATTTT
CASSTRDRVFNTIYF
>TRBV2|TRBD1|TRBJ1-2|NA
TGTGCCAGCAGGGACAGGCCGAACTATGGCTACACCTTC
CASRDRPNYGYTF
>TRBV5-1|TRBD1|TRBJ1-2|NA
TGCGCCAGCAGCTCGGCTCTCGGGACAGCCTATGGCTACACCTTC
CASSSALGTAYGYTF
>TRBV5-1|NA|TRBJ2-1|NA
TGCGCCAGCAGCGCCCTTCCCTACAATGAGCAGTTCTTC
CASSALPYNEQFF
>TRBV5-1|TRBD2|TRBJ2-1|NA
TGCGCCAGCAGCGCCGGGACTAGCTACAATGAGCAGTTCTTC
CASSAGTSYNEQFF
>TRBV9|TRBD1|TRBJ1-3|once
TGTGCCAGCAGCCTACGGACAGGGGCACCTGGAAACACCATATATTTT
CASSLRTGAPGNTIYF
>TRBV4-1|NA|TRBJ2-6|NA
TGCGCCAGCAGCCTTCTCGGCTCTGGGGCCAACGTCCTGACTTTC
CASSLLGSGANVLTF
>TRBV27|NA|TRBJ2-7|once
TGTGCCAGCTGTAGCGGCTACGAGCAGTACTTC
CASCSGYEQYF
>TRBV7-9|NA|TRBJ2-5|NA
TGTGCCAGCAGCTTAGATTTGGGGGGCCGGGCGGCCCAGTACTTC
CASSLDLGGRAAQYF
>TRBV11-2|NA|TRBJ2-3|NA
TGTGCCAGCAGGGTTAGGACTCCGGGCACAGATACGCAGTATTTT
CASRVRTPGTDTQYF
>TRBV10-3|NA|TRBJ2-3|NA
TGTGCCATCAGTGAGGGGGCCAACCGCTTAGATACGCAGTATTTT
CAISEGANRLDTQYF
>TRBV28|TRBD1|TRBJ2-7|NA
TGTGCCAGCAGTTTTCCACAGGGGGCGTTCTACGAGCAGTACTTC
CASSFPQGAFYEQYF
>TRBV9|NA|TRBJ1-3|once
TGTGCCAGCAGCGTATCAGGGAACTCTGGAAACACCATATATTTT
CASSVSGNSGNTIYF
>TRBV5-8|TRBD2|TRBJ2-2|NA
TGTGCCAGCAGCTTGTTATCCAGCGGGAGGGCCCGGGAGCTGTTTTTT
CASSLLSSGRARELFF